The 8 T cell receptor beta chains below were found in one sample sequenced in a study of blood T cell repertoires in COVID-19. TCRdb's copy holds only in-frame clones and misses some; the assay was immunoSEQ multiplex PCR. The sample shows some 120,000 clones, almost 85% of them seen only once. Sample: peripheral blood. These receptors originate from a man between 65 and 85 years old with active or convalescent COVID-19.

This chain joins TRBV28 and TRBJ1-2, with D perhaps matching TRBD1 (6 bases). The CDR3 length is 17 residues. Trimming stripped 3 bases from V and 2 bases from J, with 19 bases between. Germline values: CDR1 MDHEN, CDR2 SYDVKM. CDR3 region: CASSFYAARGQNYGYTF. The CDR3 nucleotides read TGTGCCAGCAGTTTCTATGCCGCCCGAGGACAGAACTATGGCTACACCTTC.

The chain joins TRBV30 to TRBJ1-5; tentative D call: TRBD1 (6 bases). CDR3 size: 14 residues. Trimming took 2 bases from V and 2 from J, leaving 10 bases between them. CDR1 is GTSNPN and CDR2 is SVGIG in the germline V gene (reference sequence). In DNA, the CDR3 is TGTGCCTGGAGTCAGGGGTCGGGCAATCAGCCCCAGCATTTT. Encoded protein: CAWSQGSGNQPQHF.

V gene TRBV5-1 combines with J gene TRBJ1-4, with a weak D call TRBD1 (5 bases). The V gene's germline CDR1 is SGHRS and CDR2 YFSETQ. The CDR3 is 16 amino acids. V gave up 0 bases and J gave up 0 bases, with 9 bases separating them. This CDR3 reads CASSLGSGATNEKLFF. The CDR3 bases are TGCGCCAGCAGCTTGGGGTCGGGGGCAACTAATGAAAAACTGTTTTTT.

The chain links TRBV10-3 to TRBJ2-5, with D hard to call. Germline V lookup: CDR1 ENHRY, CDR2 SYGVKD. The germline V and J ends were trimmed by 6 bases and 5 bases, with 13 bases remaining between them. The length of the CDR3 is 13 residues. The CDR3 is CAISAERGETQYF. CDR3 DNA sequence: TGTGCCATCAGCGCTGAGCGTGGCGAGACCCAGTACTTC.

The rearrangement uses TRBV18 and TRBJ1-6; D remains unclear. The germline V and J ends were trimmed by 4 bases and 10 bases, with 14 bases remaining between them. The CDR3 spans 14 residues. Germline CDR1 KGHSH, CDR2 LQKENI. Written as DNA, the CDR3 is TGTGCCAGCTCACTTCGAACAGAAGACTCACCCCTCCACTTT. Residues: CASSLRTEDSPLHF.

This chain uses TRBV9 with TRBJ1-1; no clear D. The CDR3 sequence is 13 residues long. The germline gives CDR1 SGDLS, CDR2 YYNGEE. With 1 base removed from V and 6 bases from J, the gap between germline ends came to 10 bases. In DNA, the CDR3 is TGTGCCAGCAGCGTAACCAGTGCTGCTGAAGCTTTCTTT. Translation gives CASSVTSAAEAFF.

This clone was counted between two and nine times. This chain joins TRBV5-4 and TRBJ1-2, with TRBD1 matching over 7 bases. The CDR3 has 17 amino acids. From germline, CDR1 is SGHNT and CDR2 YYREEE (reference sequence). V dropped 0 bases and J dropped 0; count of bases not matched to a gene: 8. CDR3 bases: TGTGCCAGCAGCTTGGGGGGTACAGGGGAATCTAACTATGGCTACACCTTC. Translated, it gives CASSLGGTGESNYGYTF.

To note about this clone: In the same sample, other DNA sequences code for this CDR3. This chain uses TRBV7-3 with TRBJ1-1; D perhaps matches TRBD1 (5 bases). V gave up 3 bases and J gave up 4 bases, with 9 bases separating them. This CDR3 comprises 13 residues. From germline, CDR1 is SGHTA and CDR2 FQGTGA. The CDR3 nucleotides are TGTGCCAGCAGCTTCCAGGGAGGCACTGAAGCTTTCTTT. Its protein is CASSFQGGTEAFF.